These 3 T cell receptor beta chains originate from one sample sequenced in a study of T cell responses to AZD1222 COVID-19 vaccine. TCRdb's table, derived via immunoSEQ multiplex PCR, lists solely in-frame clones and lacks some. The table lists about 120,000 clones, around 86% of them singletons. The sequencing used peripheral blood, collected 28 days after the second AZD1222 dose. All receptors derive from an adult who received the AZD1222 COVID-19 vaccine.

A few counts support this clone. The chain links TRBV5-1 to TRBJ1-2; D remains ambiguous. Germline lookup yields CDR1 SGHRS and CDR2 YFSETQ. V was cut by 0 bases and J by 1 base, with 16 bases left in between. The CDR3 covers 17 residues. This CDR3 reads CASSLEGRQRDNYGYTF. The CDR3, as DNA: TGCGCCAGCAGCTTGGAGGGTAGGCAGAGAGATAACTATGGCTACACCTTC.

V gene TRBV11-3 combines with J gene TRBJ1-3, with D perhaps matching TRBD1 (5 bases). Germline V gives CDR1 SGHNT, CDR2 YENEEA. V was pared by 5 bases and J by 4 bases, with 21 bases between. CDR3 length equals 17 residues. The CDR3 loop reads CASSRTGTAMRGNTIYF. The DNA of the CDR3 is TGTGCCAGCAGCCGAACCGGGACCGCCATGCGGGGAAACACCATATATTTT.

The CDR3 sequence is CASSLTGVTEAFF. In nucleotides, the CDR3 is TGTGCCAGCAGCTTGACAGGGGTCACTGAAGCTTTCTTT. V is TRBV7-9 and J is TRBJ1-1, with 8 bases fitting TRBD1. V trimming: 3 bases; J trimming: 4 bases; junction bases outside the gene matches: 1. Germline V lookup: CDR1 SEHNR, CDR2 FQNEAQ (reference sequence). There are 13 residues in the CDR3.